Listed here is a single TCR beta chain. Its antigen is unknown. This record comes from a study of T cells expressing NK-cell markers. Study details: The authors derived TCR beta repertoires from sorted CD3+CD56+NKG2C+, CD3+CD56+NKG2C- and CD3+CD56-NKG2C+ T cells. Study results and caveats: CD8+ T cells in more than five donors included dominant NKG2C+ clonotypes at 1.0-7.0%.

The CDR3 is 14 residues long. The germline gives CDR1 MNHEY, CDR2 SMNVEV (reference sequence). TCRdb re-called the 5' RACE reads; every CDR3 protein appears as one record, without DNA. This sample's table reports hundreds of thousands of distinct CDR3 sequences. This clonotype was sampled from a man younger than 35 in good health. The J gene is TRBJ2-5, the V gene TRBV27; TCRdb indicates TRBD1, and absent DNA this call remains unverified. Source material: blood T cells: a sorted CD56 or NKG2C T cell subset, CD4+ or CD8+ T cells, or bulk PBMC T cells (not recorded which). The CDR3 region is CASSFQGPQETQYF.